The source of this T cell receptor beta chain is a study of cytomegalovirus exposure and HLA in healthy donors. Sequenced by immunoSEQ multiplex PCR; TCRdb stores in-frame clones only, minus some. The sample contains roughly 250,000 clones, roughly 86% of which appear only once. V gave up 3 bases and J gave up 6 bases; unmatched junction bases: 4. The CDR3 length is 15 residues. Germline-derived CDR1 and CDR2 are MNHEY and SMNVEV (reference sequence). The chain combines TRBV27 with TRBJ2-3, with 12 bases fitting TRBD2. This TCR came from a young woman in good health and CMV-seropositive. Sequencing was carried out using PBMCs. The DNA for the CDR3 is TGTGCCAGCAGTTTCCTAGCGGGAGGGAGGGATACGCAGTATTTT. Translation: CASSFLAGGRDTQYF.